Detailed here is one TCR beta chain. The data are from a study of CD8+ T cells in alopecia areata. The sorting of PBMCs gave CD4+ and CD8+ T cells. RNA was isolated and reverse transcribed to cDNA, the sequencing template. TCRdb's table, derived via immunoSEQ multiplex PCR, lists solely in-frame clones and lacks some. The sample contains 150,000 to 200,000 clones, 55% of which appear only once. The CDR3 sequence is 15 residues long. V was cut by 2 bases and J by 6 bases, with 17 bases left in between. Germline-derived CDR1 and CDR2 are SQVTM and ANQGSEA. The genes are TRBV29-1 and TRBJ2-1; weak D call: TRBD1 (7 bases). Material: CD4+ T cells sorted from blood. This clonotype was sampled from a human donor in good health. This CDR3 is CSVEMSGRGVNEQFF. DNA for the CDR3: TGCAGCGTTGAAATGTCGGGCAGGGGGGTCAATGAGCAGTTCTTC.